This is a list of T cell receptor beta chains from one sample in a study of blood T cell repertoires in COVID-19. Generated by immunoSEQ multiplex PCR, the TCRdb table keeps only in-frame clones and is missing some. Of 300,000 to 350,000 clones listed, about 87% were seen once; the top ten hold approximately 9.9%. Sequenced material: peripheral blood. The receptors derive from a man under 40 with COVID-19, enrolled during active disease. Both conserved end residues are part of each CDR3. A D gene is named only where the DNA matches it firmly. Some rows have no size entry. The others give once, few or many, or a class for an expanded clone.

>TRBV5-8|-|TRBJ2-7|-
CASSPQDSYEQYF
TGTGCCAGCAGCCCGCAGGATTCCTACGAGCAGTACTTC
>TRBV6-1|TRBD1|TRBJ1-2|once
CASSARDREGAGGYTF
TGTGCCAGCAGTGCCCGGGACAGGGAGGGGGCGGGTGGCTACACCTTC
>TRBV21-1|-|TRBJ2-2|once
CASSTVLRRGGELFF
TGTGCCAGCAGCACAGTACTCCGTCGGGGCGGGGAGCTGTTTTTT
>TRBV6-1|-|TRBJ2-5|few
CASSELSGSTETQYF
TGTGCCAGCAGTGAATTATCGGGTAGTACGGAGACCCAGTACTTC
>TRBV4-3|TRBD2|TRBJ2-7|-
CASSQVRERGGRYEQYF
TGCGCCAGCAGCCAAGTTCGTGAGCGGGGGGGCCGGTACGAGCAGTACTTC
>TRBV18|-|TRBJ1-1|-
CASSYGGNTEAFF
TGTGCCAGCTCATACGGCGGGAACACTGAAGCTTTCTTT
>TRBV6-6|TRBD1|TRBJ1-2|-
CASSAGQGTYGYTF
TGTGCCAGCAGCGCCGGACAGGGAACCTATGGCTACACCTTC
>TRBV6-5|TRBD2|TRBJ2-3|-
CASSYKGVLAGNTQYF
TGTGCCAGCAGTTATAAGGGGGTACTAGCGGGAAATACGCAGTATTTT
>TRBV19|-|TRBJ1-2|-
CASSIEYGYTF
TGTGCCAGTAGTATTGAGTATGGCTACACCTTC
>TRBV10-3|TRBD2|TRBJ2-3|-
CAIRGLAGAGDTQYF
TGTGCCATCAGGGGGCTAGCGGGAGCAGGAGATACGCAGTATTTT
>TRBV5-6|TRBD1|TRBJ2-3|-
CASSFGTGSRGDTQYF
TGTGCCAGCAGCTTCGGGACAGGGTCTAGAGGGGATACGCAGTATTTT
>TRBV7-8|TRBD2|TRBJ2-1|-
CASSLGLAGRLNYNEQFF
TGTGCCAGCAGCCTCGGACTAGCGGGACGTCTAAACTACAATGAGCAGTTCTTC
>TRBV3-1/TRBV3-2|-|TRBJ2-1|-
CASSRGMLSYNEQFF
TGTGCCAGCAGCCGCGGTATGTTGAGCTACAATGAGCAGTTCTTC
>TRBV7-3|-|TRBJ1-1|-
CASSLQRGTEAFF
TGTGCCAGCAGCTTACAGCGGGGCACTGAAGCTTTCTTT
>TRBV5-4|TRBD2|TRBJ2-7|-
CASSPGTTNSYEQYF
TGTGCCAGCAGCCCCGGGACTACCAACTCCTACGAGCAGTACTTC
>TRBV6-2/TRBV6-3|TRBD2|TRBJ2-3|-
CASSYGGRVTDTQYF
TGTGCCAGCAGTTACGGGGGGAGGGTCACAGATACGCAGTATTTT
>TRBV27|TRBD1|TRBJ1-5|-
CASSKRQGRDQPQHF
TGTGCCAGCAGTAAAAGACAGGGCCGGGACCAGCCCCAGCATTTT
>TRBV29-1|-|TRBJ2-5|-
CSVEEGAQTQYF
TGCAGCGTTGAGGAAGGGGCCCAGACCCAGTACTTC
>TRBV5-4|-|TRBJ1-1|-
CASSSRGKWNTEAFF
TGTGCCAGCAGCTCTCGAGGGAAGTGGAACACTGAAGCTTTCTTT
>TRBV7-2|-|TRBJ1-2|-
CASSSGGRLKGYTF
TGTGCCAGCAGCTCGGGGGGACGCCTGAAAGGCTACACCTTC
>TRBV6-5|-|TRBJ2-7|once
CASSRRSRYEQYF
TGTGCCAGCAGTCGCAGGTCAAGGTACGAGCAGTACTTC
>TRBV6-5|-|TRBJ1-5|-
CASSPYYSNQPQHF
TGTGCCAGCAGTCCGTACTATAGCAATCAGCCCCAGCATTTT
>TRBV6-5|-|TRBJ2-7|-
CASSYRGGRTYEQYF
TGTGCCAGCAGTTACAGGGGAGGAAGGACCTACGAGCAGTACTTC
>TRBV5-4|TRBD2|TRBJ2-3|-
CASSSHRTSGATDTQYF
TGTGCCAGCAGCTCACATCGGACTAGCGGGGCGACAGATACGCAGTATTTT
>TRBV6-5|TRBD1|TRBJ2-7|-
CASRPTGGKYEQYF
TGTGCCAGCAGACCGACAGGGGGAAAGTACGAGCAGTACTTC
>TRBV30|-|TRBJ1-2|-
CAWSNPGPRRGYTF
TGTGCCTGGAGCAATCCCGGGCCAAGGAGGGGCTACACCTTC
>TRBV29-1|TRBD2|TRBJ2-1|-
CSVVTSGSVGEQFF
TGCAGCGTTGTGACTAGCGGGAGTGTGGGGGAGCAGTTCTTC
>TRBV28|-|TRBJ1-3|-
CASRAAGNTIYF
TGTGCCAGCAGAGCGGCCGGAAACACCATATATTTT
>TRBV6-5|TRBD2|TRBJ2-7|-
CASTAGLASYEQYF
TGTGCCAGCACCGCGGGACTAGCGAGCTACGAGCAGTACTTC
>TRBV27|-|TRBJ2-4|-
CASSLSIFEKGDAKNIQYF
TGTGCCAGCAGTTTATCTATTTTCGAGAAGGGGGATGCCAAAAACATTCAGTACTTC